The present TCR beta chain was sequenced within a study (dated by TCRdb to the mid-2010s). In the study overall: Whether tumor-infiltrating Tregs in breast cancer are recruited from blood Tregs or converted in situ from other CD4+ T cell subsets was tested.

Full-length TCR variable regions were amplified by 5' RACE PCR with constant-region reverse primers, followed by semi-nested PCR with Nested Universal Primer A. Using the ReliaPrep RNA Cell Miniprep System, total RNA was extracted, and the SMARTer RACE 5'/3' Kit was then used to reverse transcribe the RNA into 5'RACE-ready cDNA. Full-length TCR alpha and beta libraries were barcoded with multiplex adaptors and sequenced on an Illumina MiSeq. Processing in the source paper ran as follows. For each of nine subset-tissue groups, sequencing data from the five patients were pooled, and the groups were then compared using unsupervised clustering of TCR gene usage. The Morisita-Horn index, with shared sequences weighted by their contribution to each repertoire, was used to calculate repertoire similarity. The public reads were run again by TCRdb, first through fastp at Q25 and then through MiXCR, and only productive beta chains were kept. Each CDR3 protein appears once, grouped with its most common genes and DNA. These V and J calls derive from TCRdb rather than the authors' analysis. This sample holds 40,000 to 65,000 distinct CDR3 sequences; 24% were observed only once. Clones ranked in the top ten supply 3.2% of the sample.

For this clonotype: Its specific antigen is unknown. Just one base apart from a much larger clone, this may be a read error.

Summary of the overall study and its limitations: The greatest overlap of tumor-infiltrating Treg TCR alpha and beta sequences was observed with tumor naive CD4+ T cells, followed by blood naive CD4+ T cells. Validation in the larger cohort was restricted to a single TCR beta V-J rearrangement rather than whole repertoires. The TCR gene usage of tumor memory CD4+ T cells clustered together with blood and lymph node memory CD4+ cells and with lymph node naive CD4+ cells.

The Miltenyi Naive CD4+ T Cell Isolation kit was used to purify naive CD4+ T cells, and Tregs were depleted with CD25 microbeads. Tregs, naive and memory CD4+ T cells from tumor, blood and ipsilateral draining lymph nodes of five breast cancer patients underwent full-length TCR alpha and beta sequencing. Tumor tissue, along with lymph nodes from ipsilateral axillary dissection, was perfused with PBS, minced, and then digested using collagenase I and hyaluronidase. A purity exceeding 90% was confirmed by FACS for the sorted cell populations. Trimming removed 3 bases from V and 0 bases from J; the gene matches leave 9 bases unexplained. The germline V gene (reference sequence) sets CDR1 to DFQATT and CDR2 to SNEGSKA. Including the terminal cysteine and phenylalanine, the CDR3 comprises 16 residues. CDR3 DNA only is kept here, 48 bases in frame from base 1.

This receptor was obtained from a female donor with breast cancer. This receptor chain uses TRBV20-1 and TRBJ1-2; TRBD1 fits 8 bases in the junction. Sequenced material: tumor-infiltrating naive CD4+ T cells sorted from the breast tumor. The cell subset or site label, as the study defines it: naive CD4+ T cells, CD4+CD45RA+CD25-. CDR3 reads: CSARGRGPGANYGYTF. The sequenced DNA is TGCAGTGCTAGGGGCAGGGGGCCCGGTGCTAACTATGGCTACACCTTC.